One and the same sample provided the 23 T cell receptor beta chains below, sequenced in a study of cytomegalovirus exposure and HLA in healthy donors. Primers for the PCR totalled 60 Vbeta and 13 Jbeta. The table came from immunoSEQ multiplex PCR; TCRdb's copy has only in-frame clones and leaves some out. The profile shows 150,000 to 200,000 clones, roughly 80% of them singletons. The material sequenced was PBMCs. Every receptor here comes from a woman aged 25 to 45 in good health and CMV-seronegative.

A remark on this clone: At one of its ends the junction is not consistent with the germline gene, which may arise from a read error. The chain carries TRBV6-5 and TRBJ1-6; possible D gene TRBD1, 6 bases. The CDR3 contains 14 residues. Germline assignment: CDR1 MNHEY and CDR2 SVGAGI. In nucleotides, the CDR3 is TGTGCCAGCAGTGGAGGACAGAATGGTTCACCCCCCCACTTT. Amino acid sequence: CASSGGQNGSPPHF.

V usage is TRBV12-5 and J usage is TRBJ1-1, with D unclear. The CDR3 runs 13 residues. Germline V CDR1 and CDR2: LGHNT, FRNRAP. Trimming left V 5 bases short and J 1 base short, with 8 bases between. The CDR3 protein is CASGPGWNTEAFF. The CDR3 coding sequence is TGTGCTAGTGGTCCGGGGTGGAACACTGAAGCTTTCTTT.

The chain employs TRBV10-3 and TRBJ2-1, with D hard to call. This CDR3 contains 15 residues. Germline CDR1 and CDR2: ENHRY and SYGVKD. With 1 base removed from V and 7 bases from J, the gap between germline ends came to 14 bases. The CDR3: CAISEWQVVANEQFF. CDR3 nucleotides: TGTGCCATCAGTGAGTGGCAGGTGGTCGCGAATGAGCAGTTCTTC.

The CDR3 region is CASSLDGRGVAFF. Here the CDR3 DNA reads TGTGCCAGCAGTTTGGACGGCCGGGGTGTAGCTTTCTTT. The chain recombines TRBV27 with TRBJ1-1; D gene uncertain. CDR1 is MNHEY, CDR2 SMNVEV, per germline (reference sequence). Trimming stripped 3 bases from V and 10 bases from J, with 15 bases between. The CDR3 extends over 13 amino acids.

The chain couples TRBV5-6 to TRBJ1-2; TRBD1 is a possible D gene (5 bases). CDR3 length: 13 amino acids. The germline gives CDR1 SGHDT, CDR2 YYEEEE. Trimming took off 1 base at V and 3 bases at J, with 7 bases between the two ends. The CDR3 DNA reads as TGTGCCAGCAGCTTGAGGGGTGACTATGGCTACACCTTC. Residues: CASSLRGDYGYTF. The whole variable domain, remainder taken from reference TRBV5-6 and TRBJ1-2, is DAGVTQSPTHLIKTRGQQVTLRCSPKSGHDTVSWYQQALGQGPQFIFQYYEEEERQRGNFPDRFSGHQFPNYSSELNVNALLLGDSALYLCASSLRGDYGYTFGSGTRLTVV.

Details on this clone: Within the sample, other DNA sequences also encode this same CDR3. The chain couples TRBV5-1 to TRBJ1-1; 8 positions match TRBD1. Trimming at V came to 4 bases and at J to 3 bases, leaving 8 bases not matched to a gene. The germline CDR1 and CDR2 sequences are SGHRS and YFSETQ. This CDR3 contains 15 residues. The CDR3 spells CASSLQKTGDTEAFF. CDR3 bases: TGCGCCAGCAGCCTACAAAAGACAGGGGACACTGAAGCTTTCTTT.

The rearrangement links TRBV6-5 to TRBJ2-7, with TRBD2 as a possible D gene (6 bases). CDR3 length: 15 residues. The ends were cut back, 7 bases at V and 0 bases at J, with 16 bases in the middle. Germline V gene data show CDR1 as MNHEY and CDR2 as SVGAGI. The CDR3 spells CASTNRRGFSYEQYF. The CDR3 DNA reads TGTGCCAGCACCAACCGGCGGGGCTTCTCCTACGAGCAGTACTTC.

Here the CDR3 DNA reads TGTGCCATCAGTGGCGAAGCGGGGGGAACAACCTACGAGCAGTACTTC. Protein product: CAISGEAGGTTYEQYF. V and J are TRBV10-3 and TRBJ2-7; 9 bases align to TRBD2. Germline CDR1 and CDR2: ENHRY and SYGVKD. This CDR3 is 16 amino acids long. Trimming at V came to 4 bases and at J to 2 bases, leaving 9 bases not matched to a gene.

J is TRBJ2-5 and V is TRBV5-1, with no clear D. The V end lost 6 bases, the J end lost 5 bases, and 14 bases lay between the germline ends. The germline gives CDR1 SGHRS, CDR2 YFSETQ. The CDR3 contains 13 residues. DNA for the CDR3: TGCGCCAGCACCCTCCAGGCCTCGGAGACCCAGTACTTC. It encodes CASTLQASETQYF.

The DNA of the CDR3 is TGTGCCAGCAGCCCCGCCGGGGGGAACATTCAGTACTTC. Its translation is CASSPAGGNIQYF. The genes are TRBV7-8 and TRBJ2-4; 7 positions match TRBD2. The CDR3 contains 13 residues. The V and J ends lost 5 bases and 7 bases, in that order; junction bases with no gene match: 5. Germline CDR1 reads SGHVS; CDR2 reads FQNEAQ.

The V and J genes are TRBV6-6 and TRBJ2-7; D is undetermined. Looked up from germline, CDR1 is MNHNY and CDR2 is SVGAGI (reference sequence). This CDR3 has 11 residues. V gave up 4 bases and J gave up 9 bases, with 10 bases separating them. The CDR3 sequence: CASSLESRQYF. The CDR3 nucleotides read TGTGCCAGCAGTTTGGAGTCTAGGCAGTACTTC.

The chain recombines TRBV18 with TRBJ2-7; a weak D match, TRBD2 (7 bases). The CDR3 length is 15 residues. Germline-derived CDR1 and CDR2 are KGHSH and LQKENI. The V end was cut by 4 bases, the J end by 2 bases, with 15 bases between. CDR3 nucleotides: TGTGCCAGCTCACTGGGGGCGGGGGACCCCTACGAGCAGTACTTC. It codes for CASSLGAGDPYEQYF.

The J gene is TRBJ1-2, the V gene TRBV6-5; 7 positions match TRBD1. Germline V gene data show CDR1 as MNHEY and CDR2 as SVGAGI. CDR3 length: 12 amino acids. The V and J ends lost 7 bases and 8 bases, in that order; junction bases with no gene match: 7. CDR3 sequence: CASKQGDAGYTF. CDR3 nucleotides: TGTGCCAGCAAGCAGGGGGACGCCGGCTACACCTTC.

This clone was seen once. The J gene is TRBJ1-5, the V gene TRBV7-6; 8 bases match TRBD1. CDR3 length: 13 residues. Unmatched junction bases numbered 3, after V lost 5 bases and J lost 6 bases. Germline-derived CDR1 and CDR2 are SGHVS and FNYEAQ. The CDR3, as DNA: TGTGCCAGCAGCGCGGACAGGGCTCAGCCCCAGCATTTT. Residues: CASSADRAQPQHF. The full variable domain, rest sourced from reference TRBV7-6 and TRBJ1-5, is GAGVSQSPRYKVTKRGQDVALRCDPISGHVSLYWYRQALGQGPEFLTYFNYEAQQDKSGLPNDRFSAERPEGSISTLTIQRTEQRDSAMYRCASSADRAQPQHFGDGTRLSIL.

This clone is a singleton in its sample. The genes are TRBV7-6 and TRBJ2-1, with 8 bases matching TRBD2. After removal of 3 bases from V and 6 bases from J, the junction contained 7 bases not matched to a gene. Germline V lookup: CDR1 SGHVS, CDR2 FNYEAQ. CDR3 length: 15 amino acids. The CDR3 loop is CASSFAGGALNEQFF. The DNA for the CDR3 is TGTGCCAGCAGCTTCGCCGGGGGGGCCCTCAATGAGCAGTTCTTC.

The count of this clone is one. The gene calls are TRBV30 and TRBJ1-5; 7 bases fit TRBD1. Looked up from germline, CDR1 is GTSNPN and CDR2 is SVGIG (reference sequence). The CDR3 totals 15 residues. V gave up 1 base and J gave up 3 bases; unmatched junction bases: 6. The chain's CDR3 is CAWSGHRGNNQPQHF. The CDR3 nucleotides read TGTGCCTGGAGTGGGCACAGGGGCAACAATCAGCCCCAGCATTTT.

This chain connects TRBV7-8 to TRBJ2-3, with TRBD2 matching 11 bases. Trimming cost V 3 bases and J 6 bases; bases outside gene matches: 11. This CDR3 contains 17 residues. The V gene's germline CDR1 is SGHVS and CDR2 FQNEAQ. The CDR3 sequence: CASSFGLAGQGGDTQYF. CDR3 DNA: TGTGCCAGCAGCTTCGGACTAGCGGGCCAAGGGGGTGATACGCAGTATTTT.

The CDR3 sequence is CASSRLRAGVNTGELFF. The DNA for the CDR3 is TGTGCCAGCAGCCGCCTAAGGGCGGGGGTTAACACCGGGGAGCTGTTTTTT. This sequence joins TRBV4-2 and TRBJ2-2, with TRBD2 matching 7 bases. CDR1 is LGHNA and CDR2 is YNFKEQ in the germline V gene. The CDR3 extends over 17 amino acids. Trimming took 4 bases from V and 2 from J; bases not matched to a gene: 10.

The J gene is TRBJ2-2, the V gene TRBV9; 10 bases line up with TRBD2. The CDR3 contains 15 residues. After removal of 5 bases from V and 5 bases from J, the junction contained 6 bases not matched to a gene. Germline CDR1 is SGDLS and CDR2 is YYNGEE. DNA of the CDR3: TGTGCCAGCAGTAAGAGCGGGGGGGCTACCGGGGAGCTGTTTTTT. As protein: CASSKSGGATGELFF.

This chain links TRBV4-1 with TRBJ1-5; weak D call: TRBD1 (6 bases). Germline lookup yields CDR1 MGHRA and CDR2 YSYEKL. V was cut by 0 bases and J by 1 base, with 13 bases left in between. The CDR3 runs 17 residues. CDR3 bases: TGCGCCAGCAGCCAAGAAGGGGGGGGTCGGAGCAATCAGCCCCAGCATTTT. Its translation: CASSQEGGGRSNQPQHF.

The rearrangement joins TRBV7-8 to TRBJ2-5; 9 bases are shared with TRBD1. V shed 8 bases, J shed 2 bases, and the junction held 9 bases outside the gene matches. This CDR3 is built from 15 residues. CDR1 and CDR2 (germline): SGHVS, FQNEAQ. As DNA, the CDR3 is TGTGCCAGCCCCCCCGGGACAGGGCTTCAAGAGACCCAGTACTTC. Translation gives CASPPGTGLQETQYF.

The chain employs TRBV2 and TRBJ1-6; possible D gene TRBD1, 5 bases. The CDR3 loop spans 13 amino acids. The germline gives CDR1 SNHLY, CDR2 FYNNEI. V lost 4 bases and J lost 10, with 11 bases in between. The CDR3 DNA is TGTGCCAGCAGTGGGACAAGGGGCTCACCCCTCCACTTT. Protein product: CASSGTRGSPLHF. The full variable domain, completed using reference TRBV2 and TRBJ1-6, is EPEVTQTPSHQVTQMGQEVILRCVPISNHLYFYWYRQILGQKVEFLVSFYNNEISEKSEIFDDQFSVERPDGSNFTLKIRSTKLEDSAMYFCASSGTRGSPLHFGNGTRLTVT.

This chain joins TRBV2 and TRBJ2-7; the D gene is possibly TRBD2 (6 bases). This CDR3 is 13 amino acids long. CDR1 SNHLY and CDR2 FYNNEI come from the germline V gene. Trimming took off 10 bases at V and 1 base at J, with 14 bases between the two ends. For the CDR3, the DNA is TGTGCCACCAAATGGGGGGTGTCCTACGAGCAGTACTTC. As protein: CATKWGVSYEQYF.